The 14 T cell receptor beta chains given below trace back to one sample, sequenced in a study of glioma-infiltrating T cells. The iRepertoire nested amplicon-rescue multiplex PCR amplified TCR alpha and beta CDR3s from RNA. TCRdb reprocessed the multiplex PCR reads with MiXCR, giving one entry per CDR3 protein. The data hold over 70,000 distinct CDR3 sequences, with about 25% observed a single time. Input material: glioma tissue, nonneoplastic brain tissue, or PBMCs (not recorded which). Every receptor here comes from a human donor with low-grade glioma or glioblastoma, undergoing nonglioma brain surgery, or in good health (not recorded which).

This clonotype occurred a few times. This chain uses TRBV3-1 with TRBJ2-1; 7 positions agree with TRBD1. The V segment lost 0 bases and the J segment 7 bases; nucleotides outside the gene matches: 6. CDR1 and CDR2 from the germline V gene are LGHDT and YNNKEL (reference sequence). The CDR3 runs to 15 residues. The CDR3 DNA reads TGTGCCAGCAGCCAAGATAGGAAACAGGGGAATGAGCAGTTCTTC. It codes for CASSQDRKQGNEQFF.

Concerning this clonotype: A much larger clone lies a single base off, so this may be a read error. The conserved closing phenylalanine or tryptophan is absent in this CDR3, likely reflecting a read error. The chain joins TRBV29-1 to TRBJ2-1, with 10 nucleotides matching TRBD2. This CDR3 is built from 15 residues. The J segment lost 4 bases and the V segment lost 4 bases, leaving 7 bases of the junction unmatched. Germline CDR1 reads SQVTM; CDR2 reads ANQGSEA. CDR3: CSVAHLAGVYNEQFS. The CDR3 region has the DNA TGCAGCGTTGCCCATCTAGCGGGGGTTTACAATGAGCAGTTCTCC.

CDR3 sequence: CASSLTGVGDTQYF. CDR3 bases: TGTGCCAGCAGCCTGACAGGGGTCGGAGATACGCAGTATTTT. The V gene is TRBV5-6, the J gene TRBJ2-3; 8 bases are a match to TRBD1. V lost 4 bases, J lost 5 bases, and 6 bases stayed unmatched. The CDR3 loop spans 14 amino acids. Germline loops: CDR1 SGHDT, CDR2 YYEEEE.

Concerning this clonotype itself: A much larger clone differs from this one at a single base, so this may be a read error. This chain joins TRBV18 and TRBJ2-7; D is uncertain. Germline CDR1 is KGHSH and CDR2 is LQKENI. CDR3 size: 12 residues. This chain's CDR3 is CASSPLGYKQYF. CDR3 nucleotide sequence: TGTGCCAGCTCACCCCTTGGCTACAAGCAGTACTTC.

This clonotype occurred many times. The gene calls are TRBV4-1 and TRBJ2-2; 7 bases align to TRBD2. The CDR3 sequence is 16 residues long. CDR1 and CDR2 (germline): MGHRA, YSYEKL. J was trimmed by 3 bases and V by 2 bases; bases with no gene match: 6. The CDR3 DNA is TGCGCCAGCAGCCAAACATTGGGAGGGTACACCGGGGAGCTGTTTTTT. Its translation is CASSQTLGGYTGELFF.

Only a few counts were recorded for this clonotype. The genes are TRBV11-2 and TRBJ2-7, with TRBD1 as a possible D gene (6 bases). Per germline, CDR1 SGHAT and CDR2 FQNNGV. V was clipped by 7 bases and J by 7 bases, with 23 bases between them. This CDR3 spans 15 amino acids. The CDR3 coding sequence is TGTGCCAGCACCGACCATACTGGGGGCTTGGGGGAGCAGTACTTC. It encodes CASTDHTGGLGEQYF.

This CDR3 is CASSLAGIGGTQYF. The CDR3 DNA reads as TGCGCCAGCAGCTTGGCCGGGATAGGGGGAACGCAGTATTTT. This chain links TRBV5-1 with TRBJ2-3; a weak D match, TRBD1 (6 bases). This CDR3 is built from 14 residues. V lost 0 bases, J lost 9 bases, and 14 bases lay in between. Looked up from germline, CDR1 is SGHRS and CDR2 is YFSETQ.

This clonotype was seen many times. CDR3 DNA: TGCAGTGCCGAGGGGACCTTCTACAATGAGCAGTTCTTC. Amino acids: CSAEGTFYNEQFF. V is TRBV20-1 and J is TRBJ2-1; possibly TRBD1 or TRBD2 for D (5 bases each). Germline loops: CDR1 DFQATT, CDR2 SNEGSKA (reference sequence). Deletions cut 6 bases from V and 3 bases from J, with 12 bases between. CDR3 length equals 13 residues.

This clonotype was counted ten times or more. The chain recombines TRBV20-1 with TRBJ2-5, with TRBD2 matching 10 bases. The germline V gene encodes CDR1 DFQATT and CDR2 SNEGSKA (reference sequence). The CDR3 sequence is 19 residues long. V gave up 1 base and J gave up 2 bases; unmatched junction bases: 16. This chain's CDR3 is CSARVAGGVYQRGQETQYF. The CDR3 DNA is TGCAGTGCTAGAGTAGCGGGGGGAGTATACCAACGAGGACAAGAGACCCAGTACTTC.

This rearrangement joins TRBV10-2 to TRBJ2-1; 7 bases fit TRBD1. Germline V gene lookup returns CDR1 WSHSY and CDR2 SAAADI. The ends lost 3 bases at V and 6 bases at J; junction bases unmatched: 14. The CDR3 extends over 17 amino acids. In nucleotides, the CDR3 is TGCGCCAGCAGTGACTTTAAGACAGGGAGTGTACCCAATGAGCAGTTCTTC. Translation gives CASSDFKTGSVPNEQFF.

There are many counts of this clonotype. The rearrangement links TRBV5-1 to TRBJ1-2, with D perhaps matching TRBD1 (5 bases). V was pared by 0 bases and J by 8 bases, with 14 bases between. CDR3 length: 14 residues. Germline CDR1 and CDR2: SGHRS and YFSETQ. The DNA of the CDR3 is TGCGCCAGCAGCTTGGAGTGGGGCTCGAGAGGCTACACCTTC. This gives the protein CASSLEWGSRGYTF.

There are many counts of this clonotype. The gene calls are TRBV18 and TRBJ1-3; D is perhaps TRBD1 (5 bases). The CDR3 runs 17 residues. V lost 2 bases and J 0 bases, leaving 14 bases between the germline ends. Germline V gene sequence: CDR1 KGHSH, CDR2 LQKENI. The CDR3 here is CASSPRGLQSSGNTIYF. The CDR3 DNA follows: TGTGCCAGCTCACCAAGGGGACTCCAGAGCTCTGGAAACACCATATATTTT.

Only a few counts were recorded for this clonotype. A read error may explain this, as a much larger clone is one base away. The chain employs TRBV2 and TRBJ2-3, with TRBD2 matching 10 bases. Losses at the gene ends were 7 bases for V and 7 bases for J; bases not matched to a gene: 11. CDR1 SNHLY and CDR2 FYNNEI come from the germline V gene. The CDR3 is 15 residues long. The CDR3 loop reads CASNFSAGGANTQYF. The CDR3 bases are TGTGCCAGCAACTTTTCAGCGGGAGGGGCTAATACGCAGTATTTT.

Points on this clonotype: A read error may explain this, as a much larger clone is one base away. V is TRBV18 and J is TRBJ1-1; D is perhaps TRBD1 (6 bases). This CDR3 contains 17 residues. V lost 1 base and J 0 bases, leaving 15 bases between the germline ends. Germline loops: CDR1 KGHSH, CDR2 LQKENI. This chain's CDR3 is CASSPQGVRGMNTEAFF. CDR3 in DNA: TGTGCCAGCTCACCACAGGGGGTTCGAGGGATGAACACTGAAGCTTTCTTT.